This T cell receptor beta chain was documented in a study of T cells in women clearing cervical HPV infection. Study as a whole: Only a few women had HLA typing results available.

Findings and caveats of the study: Associations may precede or follow infection; HPV-specific or memory T cells were not isolated. Cases carried less TRBV6-7 than controls: 0.11% versus 0.16%.

Sequenced by immunoSEQ multiplex PCR; TCRdb stores in-frame clones only, minus some. Its clone listing holds about 36,000 clones. As to this clone: The antigen is undetermined. The sequenced fragment ends 3 residues before the CDR3 boundary, so the rest is inferred from the germline J gene.

The CDR3 is 15 residues long. Per germline, CDR1 SGHAT and CDR2 FQDESV (reference sequence). V was pared by 3 bases and J by 5 bases, with 17 bases between. The clonotype originates from a woman between 18 and 75 years old with a cervical HPV16 infection that either progressed to CIN3+ or cleared (not recorded which). This sequence joins TRBV11-1 and TRBJ2-7; D might be TRBD1 (6 bases). Input material: blood buffy coat. CDR3 DNA, as far as it was read: TGTGCCAGCAGCTTCTTTCCAGGGGACCAAAACGAG. Translation: CASSFFPGDQNE. The entire CDR3 is CASSFFPGDQNEQYF.